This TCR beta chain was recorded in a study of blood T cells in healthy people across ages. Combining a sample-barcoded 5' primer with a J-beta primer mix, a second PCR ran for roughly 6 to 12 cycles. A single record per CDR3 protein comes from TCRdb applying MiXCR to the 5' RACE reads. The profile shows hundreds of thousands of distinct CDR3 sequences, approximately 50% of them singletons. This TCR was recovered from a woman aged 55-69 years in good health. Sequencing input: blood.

The CDR3 region is CASSQGTGPSSYNEQFF. The CDR3 DNA reads as TGTGCCAGCAGCCAAGGTACAGGACCAAGCTCCTACAATGAGCAGTTCTTC. V gene TRBV14 combines with J gene TRBJ2-1, with a tentative D call TRBD1 (5 bases). V gave up 1 base and J gave up 0 bases, with 13 bases separating them. In germline, CDR1 is SGHDN, CDR2 FVKESK. The CDR3 runs 17 residues.